This T cell receptor (beta chain) was recorded in a study of Graves' ophthalmopathy and Graves' hyperthyroidism. Study-level background: The authors defined stable hyperthyroidism as no ophthalmopathy within 18 months of follow-up. Points from the study as a whole: Blood contained most expanded thyroid clonotypes exceeding 0.001 frequency. Researchers report that a 13-signature model separated ophthalmopathy from stable hyperthyroidism, posting almost 90% sensitivity and approximately 81% specificity.

In its sample, this clonotype was seen many times. Its target is not known. Transcripts of RNA were the source for amplifying TCR beta CDR3 regions. HTBI primers primed a first-round RT-PCR, and a second-round multiplex PCR followed. TCRdb reprocessed the multiplex PCR reads via MiXCR and lists one record per CDR3 protein. The profile shows around 1,000,000 distinct CDR3 sequences, 35% to 40% of them singletons. Per the germline V gene, CDR1 is SQVTM and CDR2 is ANQGSEA. Trimming removed 2 bases from V and 3 bases from J, with 14 bases in between. CDR3 size: 14 residues. This TCR was sampled from an adult man with Graves' hyperthyroidism. This chain links TRBV29-1 with TRBJ2-7; D is perhaps TRBD1 (6 bases). The sequencing sample was made of peripheral blood or thyroid tissue (not recorded which). The chain's CDR3 is CSVEKQGEYYEQYF. The DNA of the CDR3 is TGCAGCGTTGAAAAACAGGGAGAATACTACGAGCAGTACTTC.